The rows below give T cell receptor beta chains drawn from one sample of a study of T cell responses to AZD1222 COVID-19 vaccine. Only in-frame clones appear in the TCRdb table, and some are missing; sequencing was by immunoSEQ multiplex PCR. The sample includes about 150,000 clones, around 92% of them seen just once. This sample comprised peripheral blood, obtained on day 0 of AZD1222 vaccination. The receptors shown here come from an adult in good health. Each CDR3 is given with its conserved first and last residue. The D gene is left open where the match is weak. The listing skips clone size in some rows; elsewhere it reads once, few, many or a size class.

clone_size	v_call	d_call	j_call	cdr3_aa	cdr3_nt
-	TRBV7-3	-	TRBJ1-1	CASSLRMNTEAFF	TGTGCCAGCAGCTTACGGATGAACACTGAAGCTTTCTTT
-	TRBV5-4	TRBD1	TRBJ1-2	CASSSRHRQGPNYGYTF	TGTGCCAGCAGCTCTCGGCATAGACAGGGACCTAACTATGGCTACACCTTC
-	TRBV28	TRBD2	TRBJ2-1	CASSPSGRAHNEQFF	TGTGCCAGCAGTCCTAGCGGGAGGGCCCACAATGAGCAGTTCTTC
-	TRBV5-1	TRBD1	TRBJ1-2	CASSAPGQGLYGYTF	TGCGCCAGCAGCGCACCGGGACAGGGGCTTTATGGCTACACCTTC
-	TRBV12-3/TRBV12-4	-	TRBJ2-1	CANGNRDPNEQFF	TGTGCCAACGGAAACAGGGACCCCAATGAGCAGTTCTTC
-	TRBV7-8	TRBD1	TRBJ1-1	CASREARDREGDTEAFF	TGTGCCAGCAGAGAAGCCCGGGACAGGGAAGGGGACACTGAAGCTTTCTTT
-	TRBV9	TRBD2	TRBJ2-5	CASSVPGSGLGETQYF	TGTGCCAGCAGCGTACCGGGTAGCGGGCTTGGGGAGACCCAGTACTTC
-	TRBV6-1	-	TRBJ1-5	CASSEMMLSNQPQHF	TGTGCCAGCAGTGAAATGATGTTAAGCAATCAGCCCCAGCATTTT
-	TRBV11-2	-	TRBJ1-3	CASSYHSGWSGNTIYF	TGTGCCAGCAGCTATCACTCGGGTTGGTCTGGAAACACCATATATTTT
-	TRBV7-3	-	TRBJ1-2	CASSPMGGGSYGYTF	TGTGCCAGCAGCCCCATGGGTGGGGGATCCTATGGCTACACCTTC
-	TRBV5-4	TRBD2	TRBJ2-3	CASSSGGATDTQYF	TGTGCCAGCAGCTCGGGGGGGGCCACAGATACGCAGTATTTT
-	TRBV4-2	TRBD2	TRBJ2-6	CASSSLRGGSGANVLTF	TGTGCCAGCAGCTCGCTGCGGGGGGGCTCTGGGGCCAACGTCCTGACTTTC
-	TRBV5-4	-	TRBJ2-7	CASSVGTKGEQYF	TGTGCCAGCAGCGTGGGCACGAAGGGCGAGCAGTACTTC
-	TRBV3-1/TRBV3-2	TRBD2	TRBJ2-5	CASSLATSRKETQYF	TGTGCCAGCAGCCTCGCGACTAGCAGAAAAGAGACCCAGTACTTC
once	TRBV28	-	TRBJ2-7	CAGPPYEQYF	TGTGCCGGCCCCCCTTACGAGCAGTACTTC
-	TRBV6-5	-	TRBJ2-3	CASTGLTDTQYF	TGTGCCAGCACGGGCCTCACAGATACGCAGTATTTT
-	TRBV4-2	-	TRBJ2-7	CASRDGSTYEQYF	TGTGCCAGCCGGGACGGGTCCACCTACGAGCAGTACTTC
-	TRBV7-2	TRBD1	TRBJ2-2	CASSLLGGQGGTGELFF	TGTGCCAGCAGCTTATTAGGGGGACAGGGAGGGACCGGGGAGCTGTTTTTT
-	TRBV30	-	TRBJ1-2	CAWSLGYTF	TGTGCCTGGAGTCTGGGCTACACCTTC
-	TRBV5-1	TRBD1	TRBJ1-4	CASSLARGRNEKLFF	TGCGCCAGCAGCTTGGCCAGGGGGCGGAATGAAAAACTGTTTTTT
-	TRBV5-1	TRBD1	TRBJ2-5	CASSLGGVGDRETQYF	TGCGCCAGCAGCTTGGGGGGCGTGGGGGACAGGGAGACCCAGTACTTC
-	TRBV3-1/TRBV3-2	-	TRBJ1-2	CASSLSGAKTYGYTF	TGTGCCAGCAGCCTCTCAGGGGCGAAGACCTATGGCTACACCTTC
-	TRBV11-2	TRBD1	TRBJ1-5	CASSLGQGNQPQHF	TGTGCCAGCAGCCTTGGACAGGGCAATCAGCCCCAGCATTTT
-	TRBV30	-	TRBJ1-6	CAWRAENSPLHF	TGTGCCTGGAGGGCAGAGAATTCACCCCTCCACTTT
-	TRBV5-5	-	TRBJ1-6	CASSLRQINSPLHF	TGTGCCAGCAGCTTGCGTCAGATTAATTCACCCCTCCACTTT
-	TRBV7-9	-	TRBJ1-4	CASSRGEKLFF	TGTGCCAGCAGCAGGGGTGAAAAACTGTTTTTT
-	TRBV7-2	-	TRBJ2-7	CASSIPTGYEQYF	TGTGCCAGCAGCATCCCGACAGGCTACGAGCAGTACTTC
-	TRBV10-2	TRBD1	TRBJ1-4	CASSDPDRVWKLFF	TGCGCCAGCAGTGACCCCGACAGGGTATGGAAACTGTTTTTT
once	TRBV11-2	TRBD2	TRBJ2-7	CASSLELATYEQYF	TGTGCCAGCAGCTTAGAACTAGCGACCTACGAGCAGTACTTC
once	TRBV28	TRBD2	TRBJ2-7	CASSIRPSGQEQYF	TGTGCCAGCAGCATCAGGCCTAGCGGGCAGGAGCAGTACTTC
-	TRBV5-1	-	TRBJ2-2	CASSYTKGGELFF	TGCGCCAGCAGCTATACCAAGGGCGGGGAGCTGTTTTTT
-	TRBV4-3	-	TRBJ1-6	CASSQGRGPLALHF	TGCGCCAGCAGCCAAGGCAGGGGACCTCTGGCCCTCCACTTT
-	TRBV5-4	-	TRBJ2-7	CASSSRGYEQYF	TGTGCCAGCAGCTCCCGGGGGTACGAGCAGTACTTC
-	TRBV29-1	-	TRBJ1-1	CSVQGYNTEAFF	TGCAGCGTTCAGGGTTACAACACTGAAGCTTTCTTT